One TCR beta chain is described in this entry. The antigen remains unidentified. This sample is part of a study of beta chain features in type 1 diabetes. The CDR3 spans 18 residues. V was clipped by 7 bases and J by 1 base, with 25 bases between them. Naive, central memory, regulatory and stem cell-like memory cells within the CD4+ compartment were sorted using CD45RO/CCR7/CD25/CD127/CD95/CD27. Study observations and caveats: The similarity of naive, central memory and Treg TCRB repertoires appeared greater among patients than among healthy donors. Reduced insertions and increased deletions marked VDJ junctions in type 1 diabetes patients.

The entirety of the isolated RNA underwent reverse transcription, so expressed TCRB transcripts were sequenced. Measured with immunoSEQ multiplex PCR; TCRdb has only the in-frame clones, and not every one. Among some 25,000 clones, about 70% were seen once, and the ten largest hold 2% to 2.5%. This TCR was sampled from a woman aged 40 to 49 in good health. Sequencing used Tregs from blood. The chain employs TRBV6-7 and TRBJ1-2, with D perhaps TRBD1 (5 bases). TRBV6-7 is sorted into the ORF group, with uncertain function. In nucleotides, the CDR3 is TGTGCCAGCACCGAACAGGAGAGCAATAGAGTCTATAACTATGGCTACACCTTC. Protein sequence: CASTEQESNRVYNYGYTF.